This T cell receptor beta chain appears in the sequencing data of a study of cytotoxic CD8 clonotypes in ibrutinib-treated CLL. Produced via immunoSEQ multiplex PCR; TCRdb's table is partial and in-frame only. This sample carries around 29,000 clones, around 63% of them seen once, and the ten largest clones take approximately 50%. Trimming left V 1 base short and J 3 bases short, with 9 bases between. This CDR3 is 14 amino acids long. Germline V CDR1 and CDR2: SGHVS, FQNEAQ. The sequence was collected from a human donor with chronic lymphocytic leukemia. Sequencing used PBMCs, obtained after 24 months of ibrutinib treatment. The gene calls are TRBV7-8 and TRBJ1-1, with D maybe TRBD1 (5 bases). The CDR3 bases are TGTGCCAGCAGCTTAGATGGGGGGGACACTGAAGCTTTCTTT. Protein sequence: CASSLDGGDTEAFF.